These 8 T cell receptor beta chains were all obtained from the same sample, sequenced in a study of blood T cell repertoires in COVID-19. TCRdb keeps only in-frame clones here, not all; method: immunoSEQ multiplex PCR. The sample records 150,000 to 200,000 clones, 80% to 90% being singletons. The sequenced material came from peripheral blood. These receptor sequences come from a man between 18 and 35 years old with active or convalescent COVID-19.

V gene TRBV28 combines with J gene TRBJ2-5, with D possibly being TRBD1 (6 bases). The V end lost 5 bases, the J end lost 7 bases, and 8 bases lay between the germline ends. CDR1 MDHEN and CDR2 SYDVKM come from the germline V gene. The CDR3 extends over 11 amino acids. CDR3 nucleotide sequence: TGTGCCAGCAGTCTACAGGGGACCCAGTACTTC. Translation: CASSLQGTQYF.

The chain is built from TRBV14 and TRBJ2-1, with D maybe TRBD1 (6 bases). The CDR3 totals 15 residues. The V end was cut by 5 bases, the J end by 4 bases, with 15 bases between. The germline V gene has CDR1 SGHDN and CDR2 FVKESK. DNA of the CDR3: TGTGCCAGCAGCAACAGGGTCCTATTTTACAATGAGCAGTTCTTC. Protein sequence: CASSNRVLFYNEQFF. Full variable domain (outside the CDR3, taken from reference TRBV14 and TRBJ2-1): EAGVTQFPSHSVIEKGQTVTLRCDPISGHDNLYWYRRVMGKEIKFLLHFVKESKQDESGMPNNRFLAERTGGTYSTLKVQPAELEDSGVYFCASSNRVLFYNEQFFGPGTRLTVL.

This chain uses TRBV27 with TRBJ2-3, with a possible D match to TRBD1 (6 bases). Trimming took off 3 bases at V and 1 base at J, with 11 bases between the two ends. Germline V gene lookup returns CDR1 MNHEY and CDR2 SMNVEV (reference sequence). The length of the CDR3 is 15 residues. Here the CDR3 DNA reads TGTGCCAGCAGTTTGGTACCAGGGGGCACAGATACGCAGTATTTT. This encodes CASSLVPGGTDTQYF.

CDR3 residues: CASSLFWLAGDRSGELFF. In nucleotides, the CDR3 is TGTGCCAGCAGTTTATTCTGGCTAGCGGGAGATCGGAGCGGGGAGCTGTTTTTT. The chain couples TRBV28 to TRBJ2-2; 10 bases agree with TRBD2. Germline lookup yields CDR1 MDHEN and CDR2 SYDVKM. The CDR3 is 18 amino acids. Trimming removed 1 base from V and 7 bases from J; junction bases left unmatched: 12.

J is TRBJ1-1 and V is TRBV10-3; 9 bases are a match to TRBD1. Germline V gene sequence: CDR1 ENHRY, CDR2 SYGVKD. This CDR3 has 14 amino acids. Trimming removed 4 bases from V and 4 bases from J; junction bases left unmatched: 4. The CDR3 DNA reads TGTGCCATCAGTGGGGCGACAGGGGGCACTGAAGCTTTCTTT. Its protein is CAISGATGGTEAFF.

V is TRBV12-3 or TRBV12-4 and J is TRBJ1-2; D remains unclear. The CDR3 extends over 12 amino acids. V lost 6 bases and J 4 bases, leaving 9 bases between the germline ends. In nucleotides, the CDR3 is TGTGCCAGCAGGACGGCAGGCTATGGCTACACCTTC. As protein: CASRTAGYGYTF.

This chain joins TRBV5-6 and TRBJ2-4, with D unclear. The CDR3 spans 14 residues. V gave up 1 base and J gave up 4 bases, with 9 bases separating them. The germline V gene has CDR1 SGHDT and CDR2 YYEEEE. CDR3 in DNA: TGTGCCAGCAGCTTGCGTTTGCGAAAAAACATTCAGTACTTC. Its translation is CASSLRLRKNIQYF.

The chain joins TRBV4-1 to TRBJ2-3; 8 nucleotides line up with TRBD2. V trimming: 8 bases; J trimming: 4 bases; junction bases outside the gene matches: 8. Germline V gives CDR1 MGHRA, CDR2 YSYEKL. CDR3 length: 14 amino acids. CDR3 sequence: CASAALAGPDTQYF. In DNA, the CDR3 is TGCGCCAGCGCCGCTCTAGCGGGCCCAGATACGCAGTATTTT.